This TCR beta chain stems from a study of blood T cells in healthy people across ages. Points from the study as a whole: Observed TCR beta diversity showed a strong correlation with the percentage of naive T cells as measured by flow cytometry. Estimated diversity, derived from one million T cells, was regarded as an underestimate.

Note on this clonotype: Its matching antigen is unknown.

Combining a sample-barcoded 5' primer with a J-beta primer mix, a second PCR ran for roughly 7 to 12 cycles. Each CDR3 protein is one row after TCRdb ran MiXCR on the 5' RACE reads. The data contain hundreds of thousands of distinct CDR3 sequences, around three fifths of them seen just once; the ten biggest clones take up roughly 34%. The material sequenced was blood. The source is a man aged 55 to 70 in good health.

The CDR3 protein is CASKRGLVTDTQYF. DNA for the CDR3: TGTGCCAGCAAAAGAGGACTAGTCACAGATACGCAGTATTTT. The chain is built from TRBV11-2 and TRBJ2-3; 7 nucleotides match TRBD2. CDR1 SGHAT and CDR2 FQNNGV come from the germline V gene. This CDR3 spans 14 amino acids. J gave up 2 bases and V 7 bases, and 6 bases lay outside the gene matches.